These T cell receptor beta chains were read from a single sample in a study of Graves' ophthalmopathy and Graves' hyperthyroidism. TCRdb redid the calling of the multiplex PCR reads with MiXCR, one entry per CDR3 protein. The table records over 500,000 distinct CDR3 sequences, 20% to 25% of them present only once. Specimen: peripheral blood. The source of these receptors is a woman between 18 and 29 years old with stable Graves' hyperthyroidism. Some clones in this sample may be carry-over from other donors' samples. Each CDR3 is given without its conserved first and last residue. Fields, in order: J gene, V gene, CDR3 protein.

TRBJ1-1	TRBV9	ASSSLNRDGEAF
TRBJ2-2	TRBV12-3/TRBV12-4	ASSLTGQGNTGELF
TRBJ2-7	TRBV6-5	ASSYRGRGSYEQY
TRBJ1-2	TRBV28	ASSGDNNYGYT
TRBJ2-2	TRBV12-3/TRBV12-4	ASSASGRDTGELF
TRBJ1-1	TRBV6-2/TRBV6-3	ASSYSPRDGVTEAF
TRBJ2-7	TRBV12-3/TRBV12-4	ASREYTGQGYEQY
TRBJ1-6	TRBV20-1	SARDERGWNSPLH
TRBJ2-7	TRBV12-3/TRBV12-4	ASSNRVGEQY
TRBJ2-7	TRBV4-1	ASSQEETGASGSSYEQY
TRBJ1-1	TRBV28	ASSFFVANTEAF
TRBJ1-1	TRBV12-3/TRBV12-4	ASSPEWGTVEAF
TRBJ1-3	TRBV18	ASSPPLRTSFPSGNTIY
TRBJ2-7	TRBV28	ASSTPLQGRSEQY
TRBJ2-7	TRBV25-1	ASSESTSSYEQY
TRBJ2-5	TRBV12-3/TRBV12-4	ASSGTFQETQY
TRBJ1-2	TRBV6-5	ASSYSPGGRLGYT
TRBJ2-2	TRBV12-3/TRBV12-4	ASTWEGGNTGELF
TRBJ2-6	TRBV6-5	ASSYEGFAGANVLT
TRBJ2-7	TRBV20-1	SAIGLAGASYYEQY
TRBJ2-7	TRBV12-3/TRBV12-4	ASRPTGRLSYEQY
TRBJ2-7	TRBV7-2	ASSALSYEQY
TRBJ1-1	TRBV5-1	ASSISQGGNTEAF
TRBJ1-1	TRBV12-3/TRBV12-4	ASSSGPGEAF
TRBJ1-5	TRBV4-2	ASSHFASNQPQH
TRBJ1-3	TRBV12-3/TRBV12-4	ASSSPALSGNTIY
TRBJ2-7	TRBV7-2	ASSLGSSEGHEQY
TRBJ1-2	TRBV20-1	SASTGHYNYGYT
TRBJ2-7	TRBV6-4	ASSDRPEQGRRSYEQY
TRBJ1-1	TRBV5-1	ASSSGQLMNTEAF
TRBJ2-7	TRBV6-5	ASSYGDRAYEQY
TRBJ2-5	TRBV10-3	AITPGKVGETQY
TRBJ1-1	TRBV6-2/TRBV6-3	ASSLFVNTEAF
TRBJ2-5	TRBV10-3	AISESRDQETQY
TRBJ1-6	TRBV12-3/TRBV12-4	ASSFGWYDNSPLH
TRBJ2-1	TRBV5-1	ASSLAGLAGVGSYNEQF
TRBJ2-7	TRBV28	ASSFPGVRDEQY
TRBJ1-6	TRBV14	ASSLGPFLGNSPLH
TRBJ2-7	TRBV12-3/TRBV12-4	ASSFRDRSSYEQY
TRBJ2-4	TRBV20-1	SARGGLAGGLDIKY
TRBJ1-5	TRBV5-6	ASSLEGGMGSNQPQH
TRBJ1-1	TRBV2	ASTRQGARVTEAF
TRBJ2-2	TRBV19	ASSMTGTAGELF
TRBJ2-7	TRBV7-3	ASSSLVGSRQY
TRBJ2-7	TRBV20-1	SAQAPLAGHEQY
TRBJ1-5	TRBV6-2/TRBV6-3	ASSSDPGQGNQPQH
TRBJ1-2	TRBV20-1	SAYGVGNYGYT
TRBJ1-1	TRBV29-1	SVLGGAVNTEAF
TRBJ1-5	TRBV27	ASSLSVNQPQH
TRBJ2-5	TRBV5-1	ASSYRYRETQY
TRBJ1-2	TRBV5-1	ARAAIPPNYGYT
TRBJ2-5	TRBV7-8	ASYHRLRGETQY
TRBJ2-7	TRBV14	ASSQDQLAGNY
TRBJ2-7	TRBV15	ATSLLAGNTYEQY
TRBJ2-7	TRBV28	ASSTRDRAN
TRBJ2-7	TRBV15	ATSPGRSSYEQY
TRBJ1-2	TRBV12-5	ASGSDRTPRNGYT
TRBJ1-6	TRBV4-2	ASSHLLRPANSPLH
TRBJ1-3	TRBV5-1	ASSLAGAGQGGNTIY
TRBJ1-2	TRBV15	ATSRDSISGHYGYT